These T cell receptor beta chains were read from a single sample in a study of shared clonotypes between healthy human individuals. TCRdb's copy holds only in-frame clones and misses some; the assay was immunoSEQ multiplex PCR. The sample has some 320,000 clones, about nine tenths seen once; the top ten hold roughly 16%. The sample was memory CD8+ T cells sorted from blood. The source of these receptors is a man between 18 and 29 years old in good health. Both conserved end residues are part of each CDR3. The D gene is left open where the match is weak. Expanded clones are given a class, and other clones once, few, many or no size at all.

.,TRBV30,TRBJ2-1,.,TGTGCCTGGACGGTCGACAGGAGCTCCTACAATGAGCAGTTCTTC,CAWTVDRSSYNEQFF
.,TRBV10-2,TRBJ2-1,.,TGCGCCAGCAGGCTAGCGCTCCATTACTACAATGAGCAGTTCTTC,CASRLALHYYNEQFF
.,TRBV6-5,TRBJ1-2,.,TGTGCCAGCACTATACTCGGGGGAAACTATGGCTACACCTTC,CASTILGGNYGYTF
.,TRBV27,TRBJ1-5,.,TGTGCCAGCGGGGATCTCCATCAGCCCCAGCATTTT,CASGDLHQPQHF
.,TRBV6-5,TRBJ1-1,.,TGTGCCAGCAGTTTCAGGGAGGGGGACACTGAAGCTTTCTTT,CASSFREGDTEAFF
many,TRBV5-8,TRBJ2-3,TRBD1,TGTGCCAGCAGCTTCGGGACAGGTCCGGAGGTTGATACGCAGTATTTT,CASSFGTGPEVDTQYF
.,TRBV5-1,TRBJ1-2,.,TGCGCCAGCAGCTTGGGCCAGGCTGGCTACACCTTC,CASSLGQAGYTF
.,TRBV27,TRBJ1-1,TRBD1,TGTGCCAGTCGGGAGACAGGGAATCCCCCTGAAGCTTTCTTT,CASRETGNPPEAFF
.,TRBV6-5,TRBJ2-7,.,TGTGCCAGCAGTTACGGGGGGCGCGTCAACGAGCAGTACTTC,CASSYGGRVNEQYF
.,TRBV9,TRBJ2-3,TRBD1,TGTGCCAGCAGCGAAGGGACAGTTAGCACAGATACGCAGTATTTT,CASSEGTVSTDTQYF
.,TRBV5-1,TRBJ2-3,.,TGCGCCAGCAGCTTGGGAGGTTCGAATACGCAGTATTTT,CASSLGGSNTQYF
.,TRBV2,TRBJ2-7,TRBD2,TGTGCCAGCTTTTGGAGCGGGAGATCCGAAGAGAAGCAGTACTTC,CASFWSGRSEEKQYF
.,TRBV7-9,TRBJ2-7,.,TGTGCCAGCAGCCTAATGCCGGCTTACGAGCAGTACTTC,CASSLMPAYEQYF
.,TRBV5-1,TRBJ2-2,TRBD1,TGCGCCAGCAGCTTGAACAGGGGCTACACCGGGGAGCTGTTTTTT,CASSLNRGYTGELFF
.,TRBV13,TRBJ2-5,TRBD2,TGTGCCAGCAGATCCCGGGGGGACGGGAAGACCCAGTACTTC,CASRSRGDGKTQYF
.,TRBV7-9,TRBJ2-7,.,TGTGCCAGCAGCTTAGGGACCGGTGAGCAGTACTTC,CASSLGTGEQYF
.,TRBV6-5,TRBJ2-7,.,TGTGCCAGCAGTCCCGGGACGGACGGGTCCTACGAGCAGTACTTC,CASSPGTDGSYEQYF
.,TRBV10-3,TRBJ2-7,.,TGTGCCATCAGTGAATCCGTAGGGGTTTCCTACGAGCAGTACTTC,CAISESVGVSYEQYF
.,TRBV29-1,TRBJ1-2,.,TGCAGCGTTGAGAGGGGTTTTGGCTACACCTTC,CSVERGFGYTF
once,TRBV5-4,TRBJ1-3,.,TGTGCCAGCAGCTTGGGGCGGAATGGAATGGACACCATATATTTT,CASSLGRNGMDTIYF
.,TRBV5-3,TRBJ2-7,.,TGTGCCAGAAGCTTGGTTACGGACGAGTCCTACGAGCAGTACTTC,CARSLVTDESYEQYF
once,TRBV10-1,TRBJ2-6,.,TGCGCCAGCAGTGAGACTGGGGCCAACGTCCTGACTTTC,CASSETGANVLTF
.,TRBV30,TRBJ2-5,.,TGTGCCTGGAGTGGGACAGCGCCTCGGGGGTCCCAGTACTTC,CAWSGTAPRGSQYF
.,TRBV4-1,TRBJ2-1,TRBD1,TGCGCCAGCAGCCACTTGGGACAGGGCACCTACAATGAGCAGTTCTTC,CASSHLGQGTYNEQFF
.,TRBV10-3,TRBJ1-4,.,TGTGCCATCAGTGAATCTGATAATGAAAAACTGTTTTTT,CAISESDNEKLFF
once,TRBV29-1,TRBJ1-1,.,TGCAGCGGAACTGACACGACTGAAGCTTTCTTT,CSGTDTTEAFF
.,TRBV27,TRBJ2-1,.,TGTGCCAGCAGTAACGGACGGGTCTACAATGAGCAGTTCTTC,CASSNGRVYNEQFF
.,TRBV5-1,TRBJ2-1,.,TGCGCCAGCAGCACCCGTCCTGACAATGAGCAGTTCTTC,CASSTRPDNEQFF
.,TRBV27,TRBJ1-2,TRBD1,TGTGCCAGCAGTTCGGGACAGAGCGGTGGCTACACCTTC,CASSSGQSGGYTF
.,TRBV11-2,TRBJ2-1,.,TGTGCCAGCAGCTTAGTACACAGGGTCTACAATGAGCAGTTCTTC,CASSLVHRVYNEQFF
.,TRBV4-1,TRBJ1-2,.,TGCGCCAGCAGCCGGACAAGTTCTGATGGCTACACCTTC,CASSRTSSDGYTF
.,TRBV6-5,TRBJ2-2,.,TGTGCCAGCAGTTACGGAGCCTACACCGGGGAGCTGTTTTTT,CASSYGAYTGELFF
.,TRBV28,TRBJ1-6,TRBD1,TGTGCCAGCAGTACGACAGGGATTTGGTCACCCCTCCACTTT,CASSTTGIWSPLHF
.,TRBV27,TRBJ1-5,.,TGTGCCAGCAGTTATGGGTTATCGCAGCCCCAGCATTTT,CASSYGLSQPQHF
.,TRBV25-1,TRBJ1-5,.,TGTGCCAGCAGTGAAACAGGGCTGGGCCATCAGCCCCAGCATTTT,CASSETGLGHQPQHF
.,TRBV7-9,TRBJ1-1,.,TGTGCCAGCAGCTTACCCCTCGGCACTGAAGCTTTCTTT,CASSLPLGTEAFF
.,TRBV9,TRBJ2-2,.,TGTGCCAGCAGCGTAGAGGTGACAGGATATAACACCGGGGAGCTGTTTTTT,CASSVEVTGYNTGELFF
once,TRBV6-5,TRBJ1-1,.,TGTGCCAGCAGTTACTCCGAAGGGTGGGGCACTGAAGCTTTCTTT,CASSYSEGWGTEAFF
once,TRBV7-9,TRBJ2-2,.,TGTGCCAGCAGCTTAGAGGCCGGGGAGCTGTTTTTT,CASSLEAGELFF
once,TRBV11-2,TRBJ2-3,.,TGTGGCAGCAGCATCCCTCCTCGGCACCTGGCCCCAGATACGCAGTATTTT,CGSSIPPRHLAPDTQYF
.,TRBV4-1,TRBJ2-5,TRBD1,TGCGCCAGCAGCCGCCTGACAGGGTCAGAGACCCAGTACTTC,CASSRLTGSETQYF